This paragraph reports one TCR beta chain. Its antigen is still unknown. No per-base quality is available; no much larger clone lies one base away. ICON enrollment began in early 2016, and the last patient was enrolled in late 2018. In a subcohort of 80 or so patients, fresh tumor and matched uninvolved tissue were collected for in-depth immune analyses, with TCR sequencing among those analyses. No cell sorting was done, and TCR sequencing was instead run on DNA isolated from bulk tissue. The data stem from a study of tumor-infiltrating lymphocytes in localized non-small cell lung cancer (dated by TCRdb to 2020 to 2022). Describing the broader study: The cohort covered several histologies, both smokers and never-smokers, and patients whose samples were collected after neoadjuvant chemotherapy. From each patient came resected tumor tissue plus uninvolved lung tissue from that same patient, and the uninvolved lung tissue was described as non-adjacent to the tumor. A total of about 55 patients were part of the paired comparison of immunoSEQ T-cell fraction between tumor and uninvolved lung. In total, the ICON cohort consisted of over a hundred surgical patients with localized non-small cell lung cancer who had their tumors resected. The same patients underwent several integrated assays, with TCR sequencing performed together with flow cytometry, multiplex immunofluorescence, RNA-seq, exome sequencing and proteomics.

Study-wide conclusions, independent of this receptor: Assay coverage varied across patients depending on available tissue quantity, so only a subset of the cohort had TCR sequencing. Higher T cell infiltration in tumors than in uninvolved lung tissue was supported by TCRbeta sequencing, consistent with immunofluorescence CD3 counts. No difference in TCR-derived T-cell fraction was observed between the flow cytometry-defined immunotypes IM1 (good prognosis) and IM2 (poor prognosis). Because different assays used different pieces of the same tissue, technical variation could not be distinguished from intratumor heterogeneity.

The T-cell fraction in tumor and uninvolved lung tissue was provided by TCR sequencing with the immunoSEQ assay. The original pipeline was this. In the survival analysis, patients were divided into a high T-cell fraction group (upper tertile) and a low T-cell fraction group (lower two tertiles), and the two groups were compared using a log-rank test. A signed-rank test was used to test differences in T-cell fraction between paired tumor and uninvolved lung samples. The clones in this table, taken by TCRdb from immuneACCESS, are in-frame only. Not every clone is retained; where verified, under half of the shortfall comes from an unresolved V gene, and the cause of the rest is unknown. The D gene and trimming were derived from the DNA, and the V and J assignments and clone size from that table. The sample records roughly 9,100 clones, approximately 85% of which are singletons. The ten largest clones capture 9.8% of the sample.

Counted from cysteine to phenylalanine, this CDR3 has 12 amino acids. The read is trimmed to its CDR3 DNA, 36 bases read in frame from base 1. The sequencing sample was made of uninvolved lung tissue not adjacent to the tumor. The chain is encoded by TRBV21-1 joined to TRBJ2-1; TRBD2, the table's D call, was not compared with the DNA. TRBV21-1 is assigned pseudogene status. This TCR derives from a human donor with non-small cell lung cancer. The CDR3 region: CASSGENNEQFF. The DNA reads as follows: TGTGCCAGCAGCGGGGAGAACAATGAGCAGTTCTTC.